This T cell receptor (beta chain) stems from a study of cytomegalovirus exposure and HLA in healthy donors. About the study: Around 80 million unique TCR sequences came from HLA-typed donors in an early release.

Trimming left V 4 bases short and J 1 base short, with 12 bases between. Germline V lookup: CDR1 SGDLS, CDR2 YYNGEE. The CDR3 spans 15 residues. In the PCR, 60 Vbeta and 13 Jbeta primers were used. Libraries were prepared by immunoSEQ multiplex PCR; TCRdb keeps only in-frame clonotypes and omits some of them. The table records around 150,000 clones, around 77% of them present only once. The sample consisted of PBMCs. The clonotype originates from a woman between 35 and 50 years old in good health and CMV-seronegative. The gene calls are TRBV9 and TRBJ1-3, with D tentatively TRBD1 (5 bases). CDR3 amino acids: CASSLTGFSGNTIYF. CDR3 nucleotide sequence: TGTGCCAGCAGCCTCACAGGATTTTCTGGAAACACCATATATTTT.